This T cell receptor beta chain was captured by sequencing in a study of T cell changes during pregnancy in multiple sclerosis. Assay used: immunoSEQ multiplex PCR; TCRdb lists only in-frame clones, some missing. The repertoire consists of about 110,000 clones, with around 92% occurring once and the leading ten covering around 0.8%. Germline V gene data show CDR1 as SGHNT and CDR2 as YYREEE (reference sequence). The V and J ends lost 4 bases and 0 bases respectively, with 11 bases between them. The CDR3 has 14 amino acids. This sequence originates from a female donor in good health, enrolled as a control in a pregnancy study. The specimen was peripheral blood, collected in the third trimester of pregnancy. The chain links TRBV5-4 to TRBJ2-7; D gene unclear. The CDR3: CASSLDRDSYEQYF. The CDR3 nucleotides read TGTGCCAGCAGCCTAGACCGCGACTCCTACGAGCAGTACTTC.